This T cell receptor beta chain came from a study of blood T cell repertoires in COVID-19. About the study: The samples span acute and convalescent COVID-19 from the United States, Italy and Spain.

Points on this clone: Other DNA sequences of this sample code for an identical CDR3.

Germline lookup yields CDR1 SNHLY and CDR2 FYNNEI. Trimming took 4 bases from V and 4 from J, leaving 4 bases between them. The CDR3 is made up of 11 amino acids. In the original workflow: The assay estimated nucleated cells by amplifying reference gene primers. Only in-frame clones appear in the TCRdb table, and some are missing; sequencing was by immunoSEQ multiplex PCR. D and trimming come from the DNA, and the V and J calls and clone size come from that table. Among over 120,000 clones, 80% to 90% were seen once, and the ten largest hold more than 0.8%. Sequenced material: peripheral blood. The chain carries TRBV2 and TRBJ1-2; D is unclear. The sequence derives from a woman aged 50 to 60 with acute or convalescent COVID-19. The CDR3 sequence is CASSAGYGYTF. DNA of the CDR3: TGTGCCAGCAGTGCGGGCTATGGCTACACCTTC. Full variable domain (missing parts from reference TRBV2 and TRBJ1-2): EPEVTQTPSHQVTQMGQEVILRCVPISNHLYFYWYRQILGQKVEFLVSFYNNEISEKSEIFDDQFSVERPDGSNFTLKIRSTKLEDSAMYFCASSAGYGYTFGSGTRLTVV.